This note documents a single TCR beta chain sequence. Using immunoSEQ multiplex PCR, the repertoire was profiled, and TCRdb retains in-frame clones only, with some absent. The table includes hundreds of thousands of clones, 85% to 90% detected once. This CDR3 contains 15 residues. The V gene lost 4 bases and the J gene lost 7 bases, with 16 bases spanning the gap. The V gene's germline CDR1 is SEHNR and CDR2 FQNEAQ (reference sequence). This sample was taken from a study of blood T cell repertoires in COVID-19. Background on the study: T cells, B-cell-depleted T cells, or PBMCs supplied cDNA or gDNA.

The chain joins TRBV7-9 to TRBJ1-4; TRBD1 might be the D (5 bases). The sample consisted of peripheral blood. The receptor comes from a man at least 80 years old with acute or convalescent COVID-19. The DNA for the CDR3 is TGTGCCAGCAGCTCAGAGGAGGGGAGAGGTGAAAAACTGTTTTTT. This sequence encodes CASSSEEGRGEKLFF.